These 9 T cell receptor beta chains originate from one sample sequenced in a study of blood T cell repertoires in COVID-19. Sequencing was performed with immunoSEQ multiplex PCR; in TCRdb, only in-frame clones are kept and a portion is missing. The table shows about 52,000 clones, with 75% to 90% occurring only once. The source material was peripheral blood. Receptor source: a human donor in a cohort sampled during active COVID-19.

The chain joins TRBV7-2 to TRBJ2-5; 8 bases align to TRBD1. The germline V gene encodes CDR1 SGHTA and CDR2 FQGNSA. This CDR3 contains 15 residues. V lost 5 bases and J lost 5; bases outside the gene matches: 10. The DNA for the CDR3 is TGTGCCAGCAGCCGGCCCCCTACAGGGGGGGAGACCCAGTACTTC. The encoded protein is CASSRPPTGGETQYF.

The chain combines TRBV9 with TRBJ2-6, with 7 bases matching TRBD2. The CDR3 contains 17 residues. Trimming took 0 bases from V and 4 from J; bases not matched to a gene: 7. Germline CDR1 reads SGDLS; CDR2 reads YYNGEE. The CDR3 DNA sequence: TGTGCCAGCAGCGTAGCCCTAGCGGCTTCCGGGGCCAACGTCCTGACTTTC. As protein: CASSVALAASGANVLTF.

The chain links TRBV6-2 or TRBV6-3 to TRBJ2-1; TRBD1 matches at 9 bases. This CDR3 comprises 15 residues. CDR1 and CDR2 from the germline V gene are MNHEY and SVGEGT. With 6 bases clipped from V and 6 bases from J, the junction kept 9 bases outside the gene matches. This CDR3 is CASSPRTGEINEQFF. For the CDR3, the DNA is TGTGCCAGCAGCCCCCGGACAGGGGAGATCAATGAGCAGTTCTTC.

The V call is TRBV7-2, the J call TRBJ2-7; 8 bases line up with TRBD1. V was pared by 8 bases and J by 3 bases, with 6 bases of the junction left unmatched. Germline V gene sequence: CDR1 SGHTA, CDR2 FQGNSA. The CDR3 runs to 13 residues. The CDR3 DNA sequence: TGTGCCAGCGGACGGACAGGGATCTACGAGCAGTACTTC. This codes for CASGRTGIYEQYF.

V gene TRBV5-4 combines with J gene TRBJ2-3, with 7 positions matching TRBD1. CDR3 length: 14 amino acids. J gave up 4 bases and V 0 bases, and 2 bases lay outside the gene matches. Per the germline V gene, CDR1 is SGHNT and CDR2 is YYREEE (reference sequence). CDR3 nucleotide sequence: TGTGCCAGCAGCTTGGGGCAGGGGGCAGATACGCAGTATTTT. Its translation: CASSLGQGADTQYF.

The chain uses TRBV11-2 and TRBJ1-2; 10 positions agree with TRBD1. The CDR3 totals 16 residues. V was clipped by 5 bases and J by 8 bases; unmatched bases: 14. Germline CDR1 SGHAT, CDR2 FQNNGV. DNA for the CDR3: TGTGCCAGCAGCCTAGCCGGGACAGGGGCCCCCCGAGGCTACACCTTC. It encodes CASSLAGTGAPRGYTF. Based on the CDR3 plus reference TRBV11-2 and TRBJ1-2, the full variable domain is EAGVAQSPRYKIIEKRQSVAFWCNPISGHATLYWYQQILGQGPKLLIQFQNNGVVDDSQLPKDRFSAERLKGVDSTLKIQPAKLEDSAVYLCASSLAGTGAPRGYTFGSGTRLTVV.

The V call is TRBV12-5, the J call TRBJ1-4; D is possibly TRBD1 (5 bases). V shed 1 base and J shed 11 bases, with 8 bases lying between them. This CDR3 is built from 12 residues. From germline, CDR1 is LGHNT and CDR2 FRNRAP. The CDR3 is CASGLGKGKLFF. In DNA, the CDR3 is TGTGCTAGTGGTTTGGGGAAGGGGAAACTGTTTTTT.

This chain uses TRBV4-1 with TRBJ2-1, with 16 bases that match TRBD2. V shed 0 bases, J shed 0 bases, and the junction held 8 bases outside the gene matches. Germline loops: CDR1 MGHRA, CDR2 YSYEKL. CDR3 length: 21 residues. The DNA of the CDR3 is TGCGCCAGCAGCCAAGAACGTCGAGGGACTAGCGGGAGGGGCTCCTACAATGAGCAGTTCTTC. It encodes CASSQERRGTSGRGSYNEQFF.

This sequence joins TRBV28 and TRBJ2-1; 8 bases match TRBD2. The CDR3 totals 16 residues. V lost 6 bases to trimming and J lost 0 bases; unmatched junction nucleotides: 7. The germline V gene encodes CDR1 MDHEN and CDR2 SYDVKM. The CDR3 loop reads CASSSRGGASYNEQFF. The CDR3 DNA sequence: TGTGCCAGCAGCTCCCGGGGGGGGGCCTCCTACAATGAGCAGTTCTTC.